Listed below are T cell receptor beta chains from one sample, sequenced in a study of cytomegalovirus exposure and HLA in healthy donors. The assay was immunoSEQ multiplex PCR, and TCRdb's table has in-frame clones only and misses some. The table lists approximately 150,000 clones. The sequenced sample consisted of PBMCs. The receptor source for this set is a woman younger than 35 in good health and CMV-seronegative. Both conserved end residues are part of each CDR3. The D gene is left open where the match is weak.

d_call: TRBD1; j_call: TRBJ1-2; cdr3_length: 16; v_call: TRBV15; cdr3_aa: CATSRGNRGIENGYTF; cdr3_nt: TGTGCCACCAGCAGAGGTAACAGGGGAATTGAAAATGGCTACACCTTC
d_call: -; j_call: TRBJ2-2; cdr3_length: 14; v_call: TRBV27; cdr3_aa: CASRPQDNIGELFF; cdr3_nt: TGTGCCAGCAGACCTCAGGACAACATCGGGGAGCTGTTTTTT
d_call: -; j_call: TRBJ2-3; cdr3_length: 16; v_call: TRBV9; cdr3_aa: CASSVFSETSTDTQYF; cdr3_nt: TGTGCCAGCAGCGTATTCTCGGAGACTAGCACAGATACGCAGTATTTT
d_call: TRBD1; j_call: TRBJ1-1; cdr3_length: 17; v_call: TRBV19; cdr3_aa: CASSIPGTGGFNTEAFF; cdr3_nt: TGTGCCAGTAGTATTCCCGGGACAGGGGGCTTTAACACTGAAGCTTTCTTT
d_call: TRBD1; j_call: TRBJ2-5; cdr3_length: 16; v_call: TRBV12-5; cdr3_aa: CASGLVRTGGEETQYF; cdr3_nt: TGTGCTAGTGGTTTGGTAAGGACAGGGGGCGAAGAGACCCAGTACTTC
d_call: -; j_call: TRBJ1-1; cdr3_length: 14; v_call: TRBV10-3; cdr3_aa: CAISESTGNTEAFF; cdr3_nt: TGTGCCATCAGTGAGTCGACAGGGAACACTGAAGCTTTCTTT
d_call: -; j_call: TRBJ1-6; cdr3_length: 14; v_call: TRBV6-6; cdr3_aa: CASSHGGPRSPLHF; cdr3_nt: TGTGCCAGCAGTCACGGGGGACCGCGATCACCCCTCCACTTT
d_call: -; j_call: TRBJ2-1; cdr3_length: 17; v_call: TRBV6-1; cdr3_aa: CASSARSPGVSYNEQFF; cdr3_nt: TGTGCCAGCAGTGCCCGCTCCCCAGGGGTGTCCTACAATGAGCAGTTCTTC
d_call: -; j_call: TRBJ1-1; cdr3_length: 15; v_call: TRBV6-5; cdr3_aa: CASSYSRGLNTEAFF; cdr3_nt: TGTGCCAGCAGTTACTCGAGAGGGTTGAACACTGAAGCTTTCTTT
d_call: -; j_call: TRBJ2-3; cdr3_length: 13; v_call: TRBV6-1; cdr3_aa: CASLASGTDTQYF; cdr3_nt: TGTGCCAGCTTGGCTAGCGGCACAGATACGCAGTATTTT
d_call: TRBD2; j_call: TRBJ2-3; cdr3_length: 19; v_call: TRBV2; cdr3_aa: CASSEVGGLAGGPSNTQYF; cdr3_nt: TGTGCCAGCAGTGAAGTAGGTGGACTAGCGGGAGGGCCCTCGAATACGCAGTATTTT
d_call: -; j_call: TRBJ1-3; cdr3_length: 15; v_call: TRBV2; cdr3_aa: CASSEGQSSGNTIYF; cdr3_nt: TGTGCCAGCAGTGAAGGACAGTCCTCTGGAAACACCATATATTTT
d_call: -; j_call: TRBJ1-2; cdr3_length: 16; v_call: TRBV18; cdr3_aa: CASSPLGDASNYGYTF; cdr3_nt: TGTGCCAGCTCACCACTCGGGGATGCCTCTAACTATGGCTACACCTTC
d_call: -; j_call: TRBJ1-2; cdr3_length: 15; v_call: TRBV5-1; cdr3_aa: CASSLGRGRGYGYTF; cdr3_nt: TGCGCCAGCAGCTTGGGTCGAGGGAGAGGATATGGCTACACCTTC
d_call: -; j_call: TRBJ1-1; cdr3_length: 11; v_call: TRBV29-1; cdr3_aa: CSVAPNKEAFF; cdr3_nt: TGCAGCGTGGCCCCGAACAAAGAAGCTTTCTTT
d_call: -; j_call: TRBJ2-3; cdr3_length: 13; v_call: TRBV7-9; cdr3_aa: CASSLSGQDTQYF; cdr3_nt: TGTGCCAGCAGCTTAAGCGGGCAAGATACGCAGTATTTT
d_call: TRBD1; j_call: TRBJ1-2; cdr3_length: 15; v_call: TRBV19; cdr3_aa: CASSFRDRTNYGYTF; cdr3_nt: TGTGCCAGTAGTTTTCGGGACAGGACTAACTATGGCTACACCTTC
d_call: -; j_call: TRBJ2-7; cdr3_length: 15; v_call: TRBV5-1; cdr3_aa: CASSLEGREVWEQYF; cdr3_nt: TGCGCCAGCAGCTTGGAAGGCAGGGAGGTTTGGGAGCAGTACTTC
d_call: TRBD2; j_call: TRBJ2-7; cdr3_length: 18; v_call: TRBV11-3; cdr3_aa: CASSLRIPTSGRRNEQYF; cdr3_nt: TGTGCCAGCAGCTTAAGGATCCCCACTAGCGGGAGAAGGAACGAGCAGTACTTC
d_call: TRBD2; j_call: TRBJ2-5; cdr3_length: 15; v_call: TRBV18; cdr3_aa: CASSLTSGRKETQYF; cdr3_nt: TGTGCCAGCTCACTGACTAGCGGGCGAAAAGAGACCCAGTACTTC
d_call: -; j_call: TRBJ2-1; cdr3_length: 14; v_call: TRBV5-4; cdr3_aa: CASSLGGGRREQFF; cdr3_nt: TGTGCCAGCAGCTTAGGGGGAGGGCGACGGGAGCAGTTCTTC
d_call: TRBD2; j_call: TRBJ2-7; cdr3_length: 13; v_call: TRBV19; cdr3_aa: CATGAGLGYEQYF; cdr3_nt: TGTGCCACTGGAGCGGGGCTGGGCTACGAGCAGTACTTC
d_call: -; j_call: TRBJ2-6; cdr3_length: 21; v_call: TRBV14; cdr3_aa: CASSQVGTPHSPGCGANVLTF; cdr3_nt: TGTGCCAGCAGCCAAGTCGGCACCCCCCATTCCCCGGGGTGTGGGGCCAACGTCCTGACTTTC
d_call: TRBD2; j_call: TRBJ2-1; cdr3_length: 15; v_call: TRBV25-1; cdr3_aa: CASSEGLAVINEQFF; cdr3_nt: TGTGCCAGCAGTGAAGGACTAGCGGTTATCAATGAGCAGTTCTTC
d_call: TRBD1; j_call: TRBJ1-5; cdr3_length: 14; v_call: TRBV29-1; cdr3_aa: CSVTAGQGHQPQHF; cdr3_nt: TGCAGCGTCACAGCGGGACAGGGACATCAGCCCCAGCATTTT
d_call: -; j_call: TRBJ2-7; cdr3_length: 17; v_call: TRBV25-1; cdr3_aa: CASSESRAGPFSYEQYF; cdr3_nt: TGTGCCAGCAGTGAATCCCGGGCAGGGCCTTTCTCCTACGAGCAGTACTTC
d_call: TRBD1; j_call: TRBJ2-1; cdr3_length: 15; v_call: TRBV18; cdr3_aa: CASSLRDRGLSEQFF; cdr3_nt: TGTGCCAGCTCACTCCGGGACAGGGGGCTTAGTGAGCAGTTCTTC